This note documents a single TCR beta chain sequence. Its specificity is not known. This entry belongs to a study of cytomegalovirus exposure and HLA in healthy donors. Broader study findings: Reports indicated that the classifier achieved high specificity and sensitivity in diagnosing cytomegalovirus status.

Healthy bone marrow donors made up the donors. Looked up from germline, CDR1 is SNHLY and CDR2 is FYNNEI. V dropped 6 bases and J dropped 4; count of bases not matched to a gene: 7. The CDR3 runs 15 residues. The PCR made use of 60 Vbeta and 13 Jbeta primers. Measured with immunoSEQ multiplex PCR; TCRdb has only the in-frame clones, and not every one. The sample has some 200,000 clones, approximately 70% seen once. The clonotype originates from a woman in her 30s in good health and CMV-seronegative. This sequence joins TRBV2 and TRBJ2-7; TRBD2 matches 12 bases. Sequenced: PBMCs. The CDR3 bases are TGTGCCAGCAGCGCTATGACTAGCGGGAGATACGAGCAGTACTTC. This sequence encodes CASSAMTSGRYEQYF.